A selection of T cell receptor beta chains follows, all from one sample in a study of OX40 agonist ivuxolimab in advanced cancers. Profiled with immunoSEQ multiplex PCR; TCRdb holds only in-frame clones, not every one. The sample holds tens of thousands of clones; less than 85% are singletons and the top ten take over 25%. The sequencing used CD4+ or CD8+ T cells sorted from blood, collected in a trial of the OX40 agonist ivuxolimab. The receptors stem from an adult with an advanced solid tumor such as melanoma, head and neck, liver or kidney cancer. CDR3s include the opening cysteine and the closing phenylalanine or tryptophan. The D gene is left open where the match is weak. The listing skips clone size in some rows; elsewhere it reads once, few, many or a size class.

length	V	J	size	D	DNA	CDR3
15	TRBV9	TRBJ2-7	.	TRBD1	TGTGCCAGCAGCGTAGGACAGGACAGGACCTACGAGCAGTACTTC	CASSVGQDRTYEQYF
13	TRBV4-2	TRBJ2-1	.	.	TGTGCCAGCAGCCAAGGGACCTACAATGAGCAGTTCTTC	CASSQGTYNEQFF
16	TRBV5-4	TRBJ2-1	.	TRBD1	TGTGCCAGCAGCCCTCCAGGGGGCGACCCGTACAATGAGCAGTTCTTC	CASSPPGGDPYNEQFF
13	TRBV11-2	TRBJ2-7	.	TRBD1	TGTGCCAGCGGGGGACAGGAGCAATACGAGCAGTACTTC	CASGGQEQYEQYF
13	TRBV28	TRBJ2-1	.	TRBD1	TGTGCCAGCAAGGGACAGACCTACAATGAGCAGTTCTTC	CASKGQTYNEQFF
14	TRBV5-4	TRBJ2-1	.	TRBD1	TGTGCCAGCAGCTTGATTGAGACAGGGTCACAGCAGTTCTTC	CASSLIETGSQQFF
14	TRBV5-4	TRBJ1-1	.	.	TGTGCCAGCAGCTCCAGCTCTAAAGTCACTGAAGCTTTCTTT	CASSSSSKVTEAFF
15	TRBV5-1	TRBJ1-5	.	.	TGCGCCAGCAGCCCGGGACAAACCTTCAATCAGCCCCAGCATTTT	CASSPGQTFNQPQHF
15	TRBV7-2	TRBJ2-7	.	.	TGTGCCAGCAGCTTAATCGGGACCACACCTCGCGAGCAGTACTTC	CASSLIGTTPREQYF
17	TRBV7-9	TRBJ2-1	.	.	TGTGCCAGCAGTTCGACCCAGGGACTTTCCCCCTACAATGAGCAGTTCTTC	CASSSTQGLSPYNEQFF
13	TRBV14	TRBJ1-2	.	.	TGTGCCAGCACCCTCGGGACCCTCGGTGGCTACACCTTC	CASTLGTLGGYTF
15	TRBV6-6	TRBJ1-4	.	TRBD1	TGTGCCAGCAGTTACCGGACAGGGTGGGGTGAAAAACTGTTTTTT	CASSYRTGWGEKLFF
15	TRBV13	TRBJ1-2	.	TRBD1	TGTGCCAGCAGCTATGCAACAGGGGGGGACTATGGCTACACCTTC	CASSYATGGDYGYTF
15	TRBV7-8	TRBJ2-7	.	TRBD1	TGTGCCAGCAGCGAGTGGACAGGGCCGATTTACGAGCAGTACTTC	CASSEWTGPIYEQYF
15	TRBV5-1	TRBJ2-5	.	TRBD2	TGCGCCAGCAGCACCGGGACTAGCGGGGGAGAGACCCAGTACTTC	CASSTGTSGGETQYF
14	TRBV4-1	TRBJ2-6	few	.	TGCGCCAGCAGCCCGATGTCGTGGGCCAACGTCCTGACTTTC	CASSPMSWANVLTF
14	TRBV7-9	TRBJ1-2	.	.	TGTGCCAGCAGCTCCGCCGACCATAACTATGGCTACACCTTC	CASSSADHNYGYTF
15	TRBV4-2	TRBJ2-1	once	TRBD2	TGTGCCAGCAGCCATAGACTAGCGGGAGACGATGAGCAGTTCTTC	CASSHRLAGDDEQFF
12	TRBV7-8	TRBJ2-2	.	.	TGTGCCAGCAGCTTGCACACCGGGGAGCTGTTTTTT	CASSLHTGELFF
14	TRBV5-1	TRBJ1-2	.	TRBD1	TGCGCCAGCAGCTTGGTAGGGACAGGGGACGGCTACACCTTC	CASSLVGTGDGYTF
15	TRBV5-4	TRBJ2-1	.	TRBD2	TGTGCCAGCAGCAAGACTAGCGGGGATAACAATGAGCAGTTCTTC	CASSKTSGDNNEQFF
14	TRBV29-1	TRBJ1-2	.	TRBD1	TGCAGCGTTGCAATTACAGGGGCAGGGTATGGCTACACCTTC	CSVAITGAGYGYTF
14	TRBV6-1	TRBJ1-2	.	.	TGTGCCAGCAGTGCTCTGGGACTTCTCTATGGCTACACCTTC	CASSALGLLYGYTF
15	TRBV27	TRBJ1-5	.	TRBD1	TGTGCCAGCAGTTTATCAGGGACAGGGTGGCAGCCCCAGCATTTT	CASSLSGTGWQPQHF
11	TRBV20-1	TRBJ2-7	.	.	TGCAGTGCTAGAGGAGGGGACGAGCAGTACTTC	CSARGGDEQYF
15	TRBV28	TRBJ2-3	.	TRBD1	TGTGCCAGCAGTCCCCAGGACAGGTTCCTCCATACGCAGTATTTT	CASSPQDRFLHTQYF
16	TRBV27	TRBJ2-1	.	.	TGTGCCAGCAGTTTAGGGGCGAGTGGAACCCACAATGAGCAGTTCTTC	CASSLGASGTHNEQFF
13	TRBV27	TRBJ2-7	.	TRBD1	TGTGCCAGCAGTTGGGGACAGGGAGTCGAGCAGTACTTC	CASSWGQGVEQYF
12	TRBV7-9	TRBJ2-7	.	.	TGTGCCAGCAGCCCGGGACACTACGAGCAGTACTTC	CASSPGHYEQYF
16	TRBV13	TRBJ1-2	.	TRBD1	TGTGCCAGCAGCTCTTCCCGGACAGGGTTCATCTCTGGCTACACCTTC	CASSSSRTGFISGYTF
16	TRBV14	TRBJ1-6	.	.	TGTGCCAGCAGCCACAGCCGGGACACCCATAATTCACCCCTCCACTTT	CASSHSRDTHNSPLHF
13	TRBV30	TRBJ1-5	.	.	TGTGCCTGGAGTCCAATTAGCAATCAGCCCCAGCATTTT	CAWSPISNQPQHF
19	TRBV4-1	TRBJ2-6	.	.	TGCGCCAGCAGCCAAGATCAGTGGACACACGTCCCTGGGGCCAACGTCCTGACTTTC	CASSQDQWTHVPGANVLTF